The following is a T cell receptor beta chain sequence with its context. The clone's antigen remains unknown. No base qualities exist here, and no much larger clone lies one base off it. The library was built by means of the immunoSEQ multiplex PCR assay. TCRdb took this table from immuneACCESS and kept in-frame rearrangements with V and J called. Such tables lack part of the clones; where checked against another copy, unresolved V genes explain under half of the gap, and the rest is unexplained. The sample has some 720,000 clones on record, 70% to 90% of them singletons. Approximately 0.01% of the sample belongs to the ten largest clones. CDR1 and CDR2 were assigned from the germline V gene (reference sequence) as MNHEY and SMNVEV. From its cysteine to its phenylalanine, the CDR3 spans 16 amino acids. Only the CDR3 portion is preserved as DNA: 48 bases, with reading frame beginning at the first base. Compared with germline, V lacks 4 bases and J lacks 8 bases; bases without a gene match: 16.

This specimen comes from a study of shared T cell receptors in the human thymus (dated by TCRdb to 2020 to 2023). Turning to the overall study: The study examined how self-reactive, shared T-cell receptor alpha chains are generated in the human thymus.

These same records also appear under a second study, on human thymus T cells. The second paper states: The donors were immunologically healthy infants in Finland who had open corrective cardiac surgery for congenital heart defects. Thymus tissue was obtained as surgical resects removed during corrective cardiac surgery. Biased V and J gene segment usage appeared to be present in both thymic and peripheral blood repertoires. The related research found that thymic TCR repertoires overlapped highly between unrelated individuals. The study described the TCR alpha and beta repertoires in about eight infant thymus samples and four matching peripheral blood samples. Donor ages ranged from roughly 6 to 250 days, and the cohort comprised about six male and a couple of female infants. After being mechanically released from the tissue, thymocytes were kept at -70 degrees C in pellets of roughly 8.5-34 million cells. A QIAsymphony instrument was used to extract genomic DNA from frozen cell pellets. Using the immunoSEQ multiplex PCR assay, the TCRB and TCRAD loci were amplified from a standardized quantity of quality-controlled genomic DNA. The V(D)J region was spanned by amplicons of a length sufficient to cover the CDR3 and to identify V and J genes. Through the commercial immunoSEQ service, the amplicons were sequenced on an Illumina platform. Primer bias and sequencing errors were corrected as previously described, and TCRAD and TCRB definitions were based on the IMGT database. Repertoires were analysed with immunoSEQ Analyzer 3.0 and VDJTools, covering basic statistics, V/J segment usage, diversity estimates, rarefaction and pairwise overlap. Diversity was estimated with Chao1, ChaoE, Efron-Thisted, Shannon and inverse Simpson indices, and also on datasets down-sampled to the smallest sample. For repertoire overlap, CDR3 nucleotide sequence, V gene and J gene had to match strictly, and clustering was done by Jaccard-based multidimensional scaling. On average, approximately 790,000 unique TCRB clonotypes were obtained from thymus samples, compared with 70,000 to 100,000 from blood samples.

The V and J genes are TRBV27 and TRBJ1-2; 7 junctional bases match TRBD1. The specimen sequenced was thymocytes. This receptor was obtained from a boy under two years old with a congenital heart defect. Donor details come from another sample of the same person, matched by shared clones. CDR3 region: CASSSTGDRGDGGYTF. The base sequence is TGTGCCAGCAGTTCAACAGGGGACCGTGGAGACGGCGGCTACACCTTC.